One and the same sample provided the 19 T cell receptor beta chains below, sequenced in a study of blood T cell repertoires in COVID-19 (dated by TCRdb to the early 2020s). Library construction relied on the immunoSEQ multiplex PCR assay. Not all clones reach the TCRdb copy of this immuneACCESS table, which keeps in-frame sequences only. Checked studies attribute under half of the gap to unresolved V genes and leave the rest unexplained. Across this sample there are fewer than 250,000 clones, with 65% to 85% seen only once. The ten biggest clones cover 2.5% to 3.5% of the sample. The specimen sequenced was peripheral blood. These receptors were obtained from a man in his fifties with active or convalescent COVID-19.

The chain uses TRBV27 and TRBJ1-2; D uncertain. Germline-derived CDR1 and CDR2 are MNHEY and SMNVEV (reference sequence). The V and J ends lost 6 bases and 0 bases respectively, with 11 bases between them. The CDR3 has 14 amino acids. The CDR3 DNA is TGTGCCAGCAGGCCTCGGGGTGCTAACTATGGCTACACCTTC. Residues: CASRPRGANYGYTF.

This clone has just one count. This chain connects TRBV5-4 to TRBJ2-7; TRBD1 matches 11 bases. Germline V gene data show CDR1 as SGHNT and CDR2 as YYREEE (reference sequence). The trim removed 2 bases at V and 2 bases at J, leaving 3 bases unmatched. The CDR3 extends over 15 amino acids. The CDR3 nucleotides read TGTGCCAGCAGCTTCGGGGGACAGGGGGCCTACGAGCAGTACTTC. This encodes CASSFGGQGAYEQYF.

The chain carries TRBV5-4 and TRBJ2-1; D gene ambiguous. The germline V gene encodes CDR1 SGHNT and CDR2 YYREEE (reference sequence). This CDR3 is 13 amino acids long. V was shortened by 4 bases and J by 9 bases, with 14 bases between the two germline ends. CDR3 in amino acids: CASSPPEPGEQFF. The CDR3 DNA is TGTGCCAGCAGCCCCCCCGAGCCCGGTGAGCAGTTCTTC.

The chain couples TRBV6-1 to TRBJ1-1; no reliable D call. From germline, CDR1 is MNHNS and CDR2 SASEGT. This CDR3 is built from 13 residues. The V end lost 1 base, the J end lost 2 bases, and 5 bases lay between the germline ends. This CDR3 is CASSEEYNTEAFF. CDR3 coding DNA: TGTGCCAGCAGTGAAGAATATAACACTGAAGCTTTCTTT.

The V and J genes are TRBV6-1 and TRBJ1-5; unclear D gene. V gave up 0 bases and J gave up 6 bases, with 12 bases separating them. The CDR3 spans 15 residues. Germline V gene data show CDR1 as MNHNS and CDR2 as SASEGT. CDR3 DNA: TGTGCCAGCAGTGAAGCCGGCAGTTACAGTCAGCCCCAGCATTTT. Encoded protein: CASSEAGSYSQPQHF.

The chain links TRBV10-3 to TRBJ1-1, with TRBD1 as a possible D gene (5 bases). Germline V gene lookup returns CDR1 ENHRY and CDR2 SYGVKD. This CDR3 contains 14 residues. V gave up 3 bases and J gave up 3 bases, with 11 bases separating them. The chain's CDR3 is CAISEHGGDTEAFF. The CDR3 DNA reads TGTGCCATCAGTGAACACGGGGGGGACACTGAAGCTTTCTTT.

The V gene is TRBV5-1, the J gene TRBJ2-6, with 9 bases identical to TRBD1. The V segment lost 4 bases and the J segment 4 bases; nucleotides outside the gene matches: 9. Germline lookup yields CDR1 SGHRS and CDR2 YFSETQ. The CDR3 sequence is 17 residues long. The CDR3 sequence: CASSPGTGLAGANVLTF. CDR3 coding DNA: TGCGCCAGCAGCCCCGGGACAGGGCTGGCCGGGGCCAACGTCCTGACTTTC.

CDR3 DNA: TGTGCCAGCAGTTTATACGGGGGGGTGAACACTGAAGCTTTCTTT. Amino acid sequence: CASSLYGGVNTEAFF. This rearrangement joins TRBV28 to TRBJ1-1, with D possibly being TRBD1 (5 bases). The CDR3 covers 15 residues. V was clipped by 1 base and J by 0 bases, with 9 bases between them. The germline V gene has CDR1 MDHEN and CDR2 SYDVKM.

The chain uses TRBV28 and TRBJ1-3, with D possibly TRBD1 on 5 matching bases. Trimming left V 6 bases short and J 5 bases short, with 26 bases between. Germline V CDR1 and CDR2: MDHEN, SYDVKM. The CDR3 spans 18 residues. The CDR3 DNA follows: TGTGCCAGCAGAACTCCAGAATTAACAAGAAGGGGTAGAAACACCATATATTTT. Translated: CASRTPELTRRGRNTIYF.

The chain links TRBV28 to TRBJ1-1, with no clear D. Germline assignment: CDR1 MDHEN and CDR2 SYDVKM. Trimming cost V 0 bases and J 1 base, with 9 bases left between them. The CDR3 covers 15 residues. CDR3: CASSLWSERNTEAFF. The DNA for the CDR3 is TGTGCCAGCAGTTTATGGAGCGAACGGAACACTGAAGCTTTCTTT.

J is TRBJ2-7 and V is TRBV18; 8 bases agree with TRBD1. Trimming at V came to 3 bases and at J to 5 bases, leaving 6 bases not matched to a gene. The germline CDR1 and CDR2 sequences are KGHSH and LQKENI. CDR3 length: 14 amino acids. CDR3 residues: CASSPDRARHEQYF. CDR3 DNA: TGTGCCAGCTCACCGGACAGGGCTCGGCACGAGCAGTACTTC.

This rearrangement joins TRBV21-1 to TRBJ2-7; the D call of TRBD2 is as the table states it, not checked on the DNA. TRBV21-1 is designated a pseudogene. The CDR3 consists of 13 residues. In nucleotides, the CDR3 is TGTGCCAGCAGCAAAGGCCGACTCTGGGAGCAGTACTTC. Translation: CASSKGRLWEQYF.

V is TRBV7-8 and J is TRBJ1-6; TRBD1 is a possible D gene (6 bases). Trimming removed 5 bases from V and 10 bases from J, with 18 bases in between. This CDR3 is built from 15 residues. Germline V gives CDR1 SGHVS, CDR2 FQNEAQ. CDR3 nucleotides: TGTGCCAGCAGCCCTAGGGACATTCCAGGATCACCCCTCCACTTT. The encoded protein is CASSPRDIPGSPLHF.

The CDR3 DNA reads as TGTGCCAGCAGCGTAGTGGGAGGGACAGGGGGCTACAATGAGCAGTTCTTC. This encodes CASSVVGGTGGYNEQFF. The chain couples TRBV9 to TRBJ2-1; 11 positions match TRBD1. The length of the CDR3 is 17 residues. CDR1 and CDR2 from the germline V gene are SGDLS and YYNGEE. V shed 0 bases, J shed 3 bases, and the junction held 5 bases outside the gene matches.

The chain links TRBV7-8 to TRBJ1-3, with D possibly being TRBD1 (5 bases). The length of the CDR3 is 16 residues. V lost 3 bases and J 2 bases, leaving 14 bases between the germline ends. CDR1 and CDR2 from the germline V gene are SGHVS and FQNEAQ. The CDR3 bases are TGTGCCAGCAGCTTGGGTGCTCCGGGGGCTGGAAACACCATATATTTT. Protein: CASSLGAPGAGNTIYF.

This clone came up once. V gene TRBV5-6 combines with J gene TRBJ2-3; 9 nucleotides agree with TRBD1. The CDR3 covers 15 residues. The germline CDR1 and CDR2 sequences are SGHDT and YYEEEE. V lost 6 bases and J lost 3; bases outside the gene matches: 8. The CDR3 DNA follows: TGTGCCAGCAACATACAGGGGGCGCAGACAGATACGCAGTATTTT. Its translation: CASNIQGAQTDTQYF.

As DNA, the CDR3 is TGTGCCAGCAGTGCCGGGACAGGTCGTACTGAAGCTTTCTTT. This gives the protein CASSAGTGRTEAFF. The genes are TRBV25-1 and TRBJ1-1; 8 bases align to TRBD1. The CDR3 contains 14 residues. Germline CDR1 and CDR2: MGHDK and SYGVNS. Losses at the gene ends were 4 bases for V and 5 bases for J; bases not matched to a gene: 6.

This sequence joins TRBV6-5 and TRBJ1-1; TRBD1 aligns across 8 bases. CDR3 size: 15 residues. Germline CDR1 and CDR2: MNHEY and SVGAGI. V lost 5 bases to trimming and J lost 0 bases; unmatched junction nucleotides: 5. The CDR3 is CASSPRDRLNTEAFF. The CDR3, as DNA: TGTGCCAGCAGTCCGAGGGACAGGTTGAACACTGAAGCTTTCTTT.

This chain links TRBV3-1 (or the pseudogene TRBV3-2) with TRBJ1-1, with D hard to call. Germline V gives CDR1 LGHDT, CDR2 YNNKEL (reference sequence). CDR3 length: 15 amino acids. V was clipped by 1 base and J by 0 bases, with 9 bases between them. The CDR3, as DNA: TGTGCCAGCAGCCAAGGATACAGCCTGAACACTGAAGCTTTCTTT. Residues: CASSQGYSLNTEAFF.